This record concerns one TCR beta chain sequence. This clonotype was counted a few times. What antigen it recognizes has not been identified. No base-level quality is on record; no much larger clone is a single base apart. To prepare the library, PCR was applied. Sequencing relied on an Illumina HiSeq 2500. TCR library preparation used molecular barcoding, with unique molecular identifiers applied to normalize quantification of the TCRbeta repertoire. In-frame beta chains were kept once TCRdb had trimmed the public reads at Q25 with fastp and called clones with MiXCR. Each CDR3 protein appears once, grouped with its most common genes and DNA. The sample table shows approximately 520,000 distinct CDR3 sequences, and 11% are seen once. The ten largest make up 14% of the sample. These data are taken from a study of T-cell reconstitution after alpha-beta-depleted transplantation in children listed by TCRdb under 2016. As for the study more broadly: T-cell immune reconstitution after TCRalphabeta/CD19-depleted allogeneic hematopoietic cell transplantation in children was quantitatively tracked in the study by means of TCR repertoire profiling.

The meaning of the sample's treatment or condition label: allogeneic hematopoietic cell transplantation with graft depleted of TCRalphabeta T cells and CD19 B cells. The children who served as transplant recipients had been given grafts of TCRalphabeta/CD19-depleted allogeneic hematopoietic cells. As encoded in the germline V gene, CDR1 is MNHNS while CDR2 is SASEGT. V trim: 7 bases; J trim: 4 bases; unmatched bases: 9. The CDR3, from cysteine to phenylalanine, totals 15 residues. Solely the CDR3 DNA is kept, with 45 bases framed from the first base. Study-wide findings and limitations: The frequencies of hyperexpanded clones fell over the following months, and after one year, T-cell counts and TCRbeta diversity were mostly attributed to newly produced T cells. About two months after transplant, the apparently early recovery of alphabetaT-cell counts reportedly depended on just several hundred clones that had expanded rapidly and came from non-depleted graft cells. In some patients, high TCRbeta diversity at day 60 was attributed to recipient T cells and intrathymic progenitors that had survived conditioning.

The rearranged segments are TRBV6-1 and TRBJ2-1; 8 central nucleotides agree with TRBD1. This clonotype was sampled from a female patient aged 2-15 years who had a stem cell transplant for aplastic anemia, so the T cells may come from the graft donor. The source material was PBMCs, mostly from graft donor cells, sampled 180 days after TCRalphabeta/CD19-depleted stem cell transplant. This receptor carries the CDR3 CASTGHRDRYNEQFF. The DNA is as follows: TGTGCCAGCACCGGCCACCGGGACAGGTACAATGAGCAGTTCTTC.